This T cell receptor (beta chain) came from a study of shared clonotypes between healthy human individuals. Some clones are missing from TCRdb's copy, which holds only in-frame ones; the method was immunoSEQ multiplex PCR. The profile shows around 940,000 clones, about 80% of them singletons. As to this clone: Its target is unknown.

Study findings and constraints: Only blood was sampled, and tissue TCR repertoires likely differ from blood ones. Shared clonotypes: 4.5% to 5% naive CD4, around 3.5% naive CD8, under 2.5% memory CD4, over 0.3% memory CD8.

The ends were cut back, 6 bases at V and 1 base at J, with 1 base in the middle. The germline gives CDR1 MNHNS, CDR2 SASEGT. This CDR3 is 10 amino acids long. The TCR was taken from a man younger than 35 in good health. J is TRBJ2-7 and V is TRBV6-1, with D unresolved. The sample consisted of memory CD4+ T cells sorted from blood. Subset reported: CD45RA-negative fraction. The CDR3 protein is CASRSYEQYF. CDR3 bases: TGTGCCAGCAGGTCCTACGAGCAGTACTTC.